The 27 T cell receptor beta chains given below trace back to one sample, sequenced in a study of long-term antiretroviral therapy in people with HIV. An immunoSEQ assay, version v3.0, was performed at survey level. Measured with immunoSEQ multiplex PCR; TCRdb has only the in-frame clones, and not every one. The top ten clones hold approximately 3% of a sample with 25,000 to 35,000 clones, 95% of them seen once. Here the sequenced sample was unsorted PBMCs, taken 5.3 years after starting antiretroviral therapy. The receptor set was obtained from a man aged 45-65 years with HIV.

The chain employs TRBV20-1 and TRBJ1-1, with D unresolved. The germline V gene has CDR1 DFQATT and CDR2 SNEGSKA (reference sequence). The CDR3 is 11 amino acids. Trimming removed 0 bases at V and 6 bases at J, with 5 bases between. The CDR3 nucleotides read TGCAGTGCTAGAGATAACGCTGAAGCTTTCTTT. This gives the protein CSARDNAEAFF.

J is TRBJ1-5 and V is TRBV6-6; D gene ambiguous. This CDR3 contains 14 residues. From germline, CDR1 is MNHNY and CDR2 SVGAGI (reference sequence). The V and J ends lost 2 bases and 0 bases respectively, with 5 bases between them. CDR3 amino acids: CASSYGDSNQPQHF. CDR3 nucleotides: TGTGCCAGCAGTTACGGTGATAGCAATCAGCCCCAGCATTTT.

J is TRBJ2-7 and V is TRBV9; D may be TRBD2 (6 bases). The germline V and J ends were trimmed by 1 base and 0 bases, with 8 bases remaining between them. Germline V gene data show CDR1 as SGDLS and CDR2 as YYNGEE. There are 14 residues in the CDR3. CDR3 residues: CASSVNGGSYEQYF. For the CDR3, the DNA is TGTGCCAGCAGCGTAAACGGGGGCTCCTACGAGCAGTACTTC. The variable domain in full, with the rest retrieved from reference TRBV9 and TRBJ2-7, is DSGVTQTPKHLITATGQRVTLRCSPRSGDLSVYWYQQSLDQGLQFLIQYYNGEERAKGNILERFSAQQFPDLHSELNLSSLELGDSALYFCASSVNGGSYEQYFGPGTRLTVT.

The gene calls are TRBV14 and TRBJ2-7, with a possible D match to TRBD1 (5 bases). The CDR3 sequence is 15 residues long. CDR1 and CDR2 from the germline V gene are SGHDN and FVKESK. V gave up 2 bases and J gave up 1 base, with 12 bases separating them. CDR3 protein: CASSQIGRESYEQYF. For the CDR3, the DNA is TGTGCCAGCAGCCAAATTGGCAGGGAATCCTACGAGCAGTACTTC.

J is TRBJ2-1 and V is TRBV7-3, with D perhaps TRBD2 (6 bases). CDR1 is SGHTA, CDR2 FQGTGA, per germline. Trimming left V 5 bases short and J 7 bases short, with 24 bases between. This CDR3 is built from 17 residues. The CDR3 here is CASSPLFNLASSNEQFF. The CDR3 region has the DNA TGTGCCAGCAGCCCCCTCTTTAACCTAGCGAGTTCTAATGAGCAGTTCTTC.

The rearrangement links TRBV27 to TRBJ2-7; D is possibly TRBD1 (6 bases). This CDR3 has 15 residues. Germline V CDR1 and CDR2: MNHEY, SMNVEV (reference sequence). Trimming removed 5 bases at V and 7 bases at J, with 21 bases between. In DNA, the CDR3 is TGTGCCAGCAGTCCCCCAGACAGGTGGGGGCTGGAGCAGTACTTC. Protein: CASSPPDRWGLEQYF.

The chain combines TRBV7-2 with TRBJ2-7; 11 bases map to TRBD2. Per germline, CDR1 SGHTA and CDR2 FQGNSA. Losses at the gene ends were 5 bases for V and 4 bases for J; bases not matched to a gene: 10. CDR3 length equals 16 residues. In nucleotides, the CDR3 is TGTGCCAGCAGCATTGGGACTAGCGGAGGCCTGTACGAGCAGTACTTC. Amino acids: CASSIGTSGGLYEQYF.

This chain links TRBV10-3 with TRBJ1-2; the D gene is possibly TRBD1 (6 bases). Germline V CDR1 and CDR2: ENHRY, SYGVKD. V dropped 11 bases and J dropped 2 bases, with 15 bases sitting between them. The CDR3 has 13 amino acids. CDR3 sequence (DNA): TGTGCCTGCGGTTTAAGGGGGAACTATGGCTACACCTTC. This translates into CACGLRGNYGYTF.

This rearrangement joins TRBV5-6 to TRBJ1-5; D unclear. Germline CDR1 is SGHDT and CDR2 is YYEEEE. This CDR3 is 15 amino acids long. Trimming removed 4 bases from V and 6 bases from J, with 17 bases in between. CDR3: CASSAWNIAGQPQHF. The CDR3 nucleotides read TGTGCCAGCAGCGCTTGGAATATAGCGGGTCAGCCCCAGCATTTT.

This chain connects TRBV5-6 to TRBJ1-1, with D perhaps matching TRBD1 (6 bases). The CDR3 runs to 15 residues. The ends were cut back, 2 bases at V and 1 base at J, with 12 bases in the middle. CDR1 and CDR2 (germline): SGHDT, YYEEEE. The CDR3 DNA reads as TGTGCCAGCAGCTTACAGGGAACCACGAACACTGAAGCTTTCTTT. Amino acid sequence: CASSLQGTTNTEAFF.

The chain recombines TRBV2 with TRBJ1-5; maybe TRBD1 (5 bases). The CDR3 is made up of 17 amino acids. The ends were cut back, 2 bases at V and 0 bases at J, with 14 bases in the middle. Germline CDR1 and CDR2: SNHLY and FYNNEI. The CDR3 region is CASSELAGRDSNQPQHF. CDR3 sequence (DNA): TGTGCCAGCAGTGAACTGGCGGGACGGGATAGCAATCAGCCCCAGCATTTT. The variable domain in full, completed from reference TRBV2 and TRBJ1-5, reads EPEVTQTPSHQVTQMGQEVILRCVPISNHLYFYWYRQILGQKVEFLVSFYNNEISEKSEIFDDQFSVERPDGSNFTLKIRSTKLEDSAMYFCASSELAGRDSNQPQHFGDGTRLSIL.

CDR3 residues: CASSLAVSGPYGYTF. The CDR3 nucleotides read TGTGCCAGCAGCTTAGCAGTTTCAGGGCCCTATGGCTACACCTTC. The chain joins TRBV11-1 to TRBJ1-2; D is perhaps TRBD1 (5 bases). Deletions cut 0 bases from V and 4 bases from J, with 12 bases between. Germline V gives CDR1 SGHAT, CDR2 FQDESV (reference sequence). The CDR3 length is 15 residues. Variable domain in full (rest from reference TRBV11-1 and TRBJ1-2): EAEVAQSPRYKITEKSQAVAFWCDPISGHATLYWYRQILGQGPELLVQFQDESVVDDSQLPKDRFSAERLKGVDSTLKIQPAELGDSAMYLCASSLAVSGPYGYTFGSGTRLTVV.

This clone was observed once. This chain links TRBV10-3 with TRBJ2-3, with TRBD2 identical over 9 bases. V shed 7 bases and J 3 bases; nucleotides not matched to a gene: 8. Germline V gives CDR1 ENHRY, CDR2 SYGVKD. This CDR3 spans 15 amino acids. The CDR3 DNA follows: TGTGCCATCACCGAGCGGGGGGCGCGGACAGATACGCAGTATTTT. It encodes CAITERGARTDTQYF.

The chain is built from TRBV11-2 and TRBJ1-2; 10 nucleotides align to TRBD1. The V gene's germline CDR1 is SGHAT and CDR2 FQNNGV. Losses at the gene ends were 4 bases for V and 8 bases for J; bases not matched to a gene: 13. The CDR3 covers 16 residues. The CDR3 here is CASSSSTGTGATGYTF. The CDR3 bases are TGTGCCAGCAGCTCGTCGACCGGGACAGGGGCCACGGGCTACACCTTC.

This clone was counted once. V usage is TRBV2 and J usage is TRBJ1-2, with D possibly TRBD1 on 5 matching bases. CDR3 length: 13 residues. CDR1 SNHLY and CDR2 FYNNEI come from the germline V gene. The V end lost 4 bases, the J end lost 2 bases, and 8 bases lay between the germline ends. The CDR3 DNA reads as TGTGCCAGCAGTGTAGACAGCAACTATGGCTACACCTTC. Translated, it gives CASSVDSNYGYTF.

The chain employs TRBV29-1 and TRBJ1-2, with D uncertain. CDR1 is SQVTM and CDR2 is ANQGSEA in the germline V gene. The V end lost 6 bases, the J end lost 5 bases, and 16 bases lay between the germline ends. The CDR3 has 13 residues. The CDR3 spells CSVRPTSRYGYTF. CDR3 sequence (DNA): TGCAGCGTCCGACCGACCTCTAGGTATGGCTACACCTTC.

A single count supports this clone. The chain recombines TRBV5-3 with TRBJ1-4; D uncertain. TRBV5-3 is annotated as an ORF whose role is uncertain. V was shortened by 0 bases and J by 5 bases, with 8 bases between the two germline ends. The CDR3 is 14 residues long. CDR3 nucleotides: TGTGCCAGAAGCTTGGGACGGCGGAATGAAAAACTGTTTTTT. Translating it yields CARSLGRRNEKLFF.

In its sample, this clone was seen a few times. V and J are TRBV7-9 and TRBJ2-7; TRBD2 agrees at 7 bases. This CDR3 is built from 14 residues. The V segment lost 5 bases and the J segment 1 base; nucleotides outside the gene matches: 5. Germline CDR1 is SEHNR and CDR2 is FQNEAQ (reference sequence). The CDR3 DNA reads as TGTGCCAGCAGCCCGGGACTAACTTCCTACGAGCAGTACTTC. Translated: CASSPGLTSYEQYF.

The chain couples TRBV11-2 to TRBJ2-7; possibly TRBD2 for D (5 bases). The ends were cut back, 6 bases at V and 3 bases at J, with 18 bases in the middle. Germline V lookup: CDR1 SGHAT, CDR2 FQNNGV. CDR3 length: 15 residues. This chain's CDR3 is CASRSQEAVLYEQYF. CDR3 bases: TGTGCCAGCAGATCTCAGGAGGCCGTACTCTACGAGCAGTACTTC.

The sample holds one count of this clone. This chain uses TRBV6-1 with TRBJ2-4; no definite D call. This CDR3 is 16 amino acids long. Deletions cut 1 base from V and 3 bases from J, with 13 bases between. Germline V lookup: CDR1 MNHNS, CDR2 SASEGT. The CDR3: CASSEDAWVGKNIQYF. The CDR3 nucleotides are TGTGCCAGCAGTGAAGACGCCTGGGTAGGCAAAAACATTCAGTACTTC.

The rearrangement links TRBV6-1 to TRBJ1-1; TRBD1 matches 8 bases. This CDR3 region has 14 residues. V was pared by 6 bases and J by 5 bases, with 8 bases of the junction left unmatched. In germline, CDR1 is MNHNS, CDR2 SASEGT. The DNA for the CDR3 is TGTGCCAGCAGCGCCGGGACAGGAGGGACTGAAGCTTTCTTT. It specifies CASSAGTGGTEAFF.

The CDR3 region is CAWSVGRGPNYEQYF. DNA for the CDR3: TGTGCCTGGAGTGTCGGCAGGGGGCCCAATTACGAGCAGTACTTC. V usage is TRBV30 and J usage is TRBJ2-7; 8 bases line up with TRBD1. V was clipped by 0 bases and J by 4 bases; unmatched bases: 8. This CDR3 contains 15 residues. Per germline, CDR1 GTSNPN and CDR2 SVGIG (reference sequence).

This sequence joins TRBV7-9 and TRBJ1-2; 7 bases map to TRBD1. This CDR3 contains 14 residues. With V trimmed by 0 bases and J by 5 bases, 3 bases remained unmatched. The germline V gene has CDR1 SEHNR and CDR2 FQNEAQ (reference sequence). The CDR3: CASSLAGTDYGYTF. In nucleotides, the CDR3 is TGTGCCAGCAGCTTAGCTGGGACAGATTATGGCTACACCTTC.

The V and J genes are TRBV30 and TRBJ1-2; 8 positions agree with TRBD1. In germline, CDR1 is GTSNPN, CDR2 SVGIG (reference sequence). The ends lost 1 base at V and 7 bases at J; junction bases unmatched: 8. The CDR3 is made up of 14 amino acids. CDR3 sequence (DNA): TGTGCCTGGAGTGGGACAGGGACTATAAGTGGCTACACCTTC. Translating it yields CAWSGTGTISGYTF.

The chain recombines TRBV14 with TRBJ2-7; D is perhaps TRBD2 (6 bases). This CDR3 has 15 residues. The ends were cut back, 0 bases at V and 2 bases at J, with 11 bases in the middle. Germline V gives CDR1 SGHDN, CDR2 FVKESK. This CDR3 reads CASSQDLGGAYEQYF. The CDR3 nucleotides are TGTGCCAGCAGCCAAGATTTGGGGGGAGCCTACGAGCAGTACTTC.

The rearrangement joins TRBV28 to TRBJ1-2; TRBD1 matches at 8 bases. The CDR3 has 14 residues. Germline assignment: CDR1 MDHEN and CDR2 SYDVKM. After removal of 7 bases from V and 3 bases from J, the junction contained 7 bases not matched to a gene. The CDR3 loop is CASISGGSHYGYTF. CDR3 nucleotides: TGTGCCAGCATTTCAGGGGGCAGCCACTATGGCTACACCTTC.

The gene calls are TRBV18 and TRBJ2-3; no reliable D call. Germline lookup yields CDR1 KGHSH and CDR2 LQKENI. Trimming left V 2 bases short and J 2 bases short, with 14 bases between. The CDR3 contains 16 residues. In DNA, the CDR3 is TGTGCCAGCTCACCAAGGGAAGAAAGCTACACAGATACGCAGTATTTT. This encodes CASSPREESYTDTQYF.